This T cell receptor (beta chain) comes out of a study of blood T cell repertoires in COVID-19 (dated by TCRdb to 2018 to 2021). About the investigation overall: The collaborator samples originated in the United States, Italy and Spain and spanned the acute and convalescent phases of COVID-19. The prospective study material was composed of cDNA or gDNA derived from T cells, B-cell-depleted T cells, or PBMCs. Subjects who had been exposed to COVID-19, were actively infected with it, or had recovered from it provided the deeply sampled blood TCRbeta repertoires that made up the dataset. The repertoires were released in a freely available public database meant as a resource for research on the immune response to SARS-CoV-2. Samples came from the ongoing ImmuneRACE study (first 160 participants) plus 1,254 subjects from 6 global collaborators. The sample metadata nearly always contained a de-identified subject ID, COVID-19 status, age in years and sex. Where available, HLA class I and class II types were taken from metadata supplied by the sample provider and were not determined by assay-based typing. Findings and caveats that apply to the study as a whole: How much clinical and demographic metadata was included differed by source and by participant, and the metadata was provided uncurated.

The immunoSEQ Assay, a bias-controlled multiplex PCR, was used to amplify TCRbeta CDR3 regions from genomic DNA. The source study handled its data this way. Nucleated cell counts per sample were estimated from amplification of reference gene primers within the assay. To quantify the absolute abundance of each unique TCRbeta CDR3 rearrangement, sequence reads were collapsed and filtered. Productive Simpson clonality was computed per sample as the square root of Simpson's diversity index over productive rearrangements. Held by TCRdb, this immuneACCESS table contains in-frame sequences only and omits some clones. Under half of the omission traces to an unresolved V gene where checked; the cause of the rest is unknown. D and trimming come from the DNA, and the V and J calls and clone size come from that table. The sample table holds about 85,000 clones, of which around 90% were seen once. The top ten clones comprise about 2% of the sample.

The junction carries 8 bases between V and J, which are trimmed by 0 bases and 5 bases respectively. The germline V gene sets CDR1 to LGHNA and CDR2 to YNFKEQ. Reading from cysteine to phenylalanine, the CDR3 counts 14 amino acids. Left in the record is the CDR3 DNA by itself, 42 bases read in frame from the first base. Whole blood was collected in K2EDTA tubes by collaborating institutions according to the institutions' own protocols. Collaborator samples were shipped for TCRbeta analysis as frozen whole blood, isolated PBMCs, or DNA extracted from either sample type. Concerning this clone: Its antigen is currently not known. Base qualities are not provided; no much larger clone lies one nucleotide away.

The chain was built from TRBV4-2 and TRBJ1-5; there is no confident call for the D gene. Material: peripheral blood. This receptor was taken from a man between 50 and 59 years old with acute or convalescent COVID-19. The CDR3 reads CASSQDKSDQPQHF. The DNA sequence is TGTGCCAGCAGCCAAGATAAGTCGGATCAGCCCCAGCATTTT.